Listed here are 32 T cell receptor beta chains from one sample, sequenced in a study of blood T cell repertoires in COVID-19 (dated by TCRdb to the early 2020s). Libraries were built with the immunoSEQ multiplex PCR assay. The source is immuneACCESS, and TCRdb retained only in-frame sequences with V and J called. Part of the clones is not carried over; for the studies checked, unresolved V genes explain less than half of this, and the remainder is unexplained. Within this sample are 120,000 or so clones, with roughly 90% of them counted one time only. In total, the top ten clones hold approximately 8% of the sample. The sample consisted of peripheral blood. The receptor source for this set is a man aged 50 to 60 with acute or convalescent COVID-19.

The count of this clone is one. This chain connects TRBV5-1 to TRBJ1-4, with D perhaps TRBD1 (6 bases). V lost 5 bases, J lost 4 bases, and 12 bases lay in between. The CDR3 loop spans 14 amino acids. From germline, CDR1 is SGHRS and CDR2 YFSETQ. CDR3 nucleotide sequence: TGCGCCAGCAGGGAGACAGGTTTTAATGAAAAACTGTTTTTT. It yields the protein CASRETGFNEKLFF.

This chain links TRBV6-5 with TRBJ2-5; TRBD1 aligns across 7 bases. After removal of 5 bases from V and 5 bases from J, the junction contained 2 bases not matched to a gene. The CDR3 covers 12 residues. Germline V gene lookup returns CDR1 MNHEY and CDR2 SVGAGI. The DNA of the CDR3 is TGTGCCAGCAGTACAGGGGTGGAGACCCAGTACTTC. It is translated as CASSTGVETQYF.

The V gene is TRBV7-9, the J gene TRBJ2-1; D not certain. The V end lost 4 bases, the J end lost 1 base, and 11 bases lay between the germline ends. This CDR3 comprises 15 residues. Per germline, CDR1 SEHNR and CDR2 FQNEAQ (reference sequence). CDR3 sequence: CASSSTRISYNEQFF. In DNA, the CDR3 is TGTGCCAGCAGCTCCACTCGAATATCCTACAATGAGCAGTTCTTC. The entire variable domain, with the rest obtained from reference TRBV7-9 and TRBJ2-1, is as follows: DTGVSQNPRHKITKRGQNVTFRCDPISEHNRLYWYRQTLGQGPEFLTYFQNEAQLEKSRLLSDRFSAERPKGSFSTLEIQRTEQGDSAMYLCASSSTRISYNEQFFGPGTRLTVL.

In DNA, the CDR3 is TGTGCCAGCTCAACAGGACAGGGAAACTATGGCTACACCTTC. Amino acid sequence: CASSTGQGNYGYTF. J is TRBJ1-2 and V is TRBV18; 8 bases align to TRBD1. Germline values: CDR1 KGHSH, CDR2 LQKENI. The CDR3 covers 14 residues. The junction had 4 bases not matched to a gene; V was cut back by 5 bases and J by 2 bases. Filled out from reference TRBV18 and TRBJ1-2, the complete variable domain reads NAGVMQNPRHLVRRRGQEARLRCSPMKGHSHVYWYRQLPEEGLKFMVYLQKENIIDESGMPKERFSAEFPKEGPSILRIQQVVRGDSAAYFCASSTGQGNYGYTFGSGTRLTVV.

This chain uses TRBV18 with TRBJ1-1; 8 nucleotides align to TRBD1. Germline CDR1 and CDR2: KGHSH and LQKENI. There are 16 residues in the CDR3. V gave up 3 bases and J gave up 4 bases; unmatched junction bases: 10. The CDR3 coding sequence is TGTGCCAGCTCACCCGGGACAGGATTGAGGGGCACTGAAGCTTTCTTT. Protein sequence: CASSPGTGLRGTEAFF.

This sequence joins TRBV27 and TRBJ1-6; TRBD1 matches at 9 bases. There are 13 residues in the CDR3. Germline CDR1 MNHEY, CDR2 SMNVEV (reference sequence). With 5 bases clipped from V and 9 bases from J, the junction kept 2 bases outside the gene matches. In DNA, the CDR3 is TGTGCCAGCAGTGGGACAGGGTCTTCACCCCTCCACTTT. Its translation: CASSGTGSSPLHF.

The rearrangement links TRBV18 to TRBJ1-6, with TRBD1 identical over 9 bases. The V and J ends lost 4 bases and 7 bases, in that order; junction bases with no gene match: 5. CDR1 and CDR2 (germline): KGHSH, LQKENI. This CDR3 region has 15 residues. The CDR3 is CASSRGTGSNSPLHF. DNA of the CDR3: TGTGCCAGCTCACGAGGGACAGGGTCGAATTCACCCCTCCACTTT.

This chain uses TRBV7-9 with TRBJ2-7; TRBD1 agrees at 9 bases. Germline CDR1 reads SEHNR; CDR2 reads FQNEAQ (reference sequence). This CDR3 has 15 residues. Unmatched junction bases numbered 5, after V lost 1 base and J lost 4 bases. The chain's CDR3 is CASSLGGTGTYEQYF. The DNA of the CDR3 is TGTGCCAGCAGCTTAGGAGGGACAGGGACGTACGAGCAGTACTTC.

This clone was recorded a few times. The rearrangement joins TRBV6-5 to TRBJ2-1; TRBD2 matches 10 bases. The CDR3 has 15 amino acids. Losses at the gene ends were 0 bases for V and 7 bases for J; bases not matched to a gene: 3. The V gene's germline CDR1 is MNHEY and CDR2 SVGAGI. This CDR3 is CASSYSLTSGNEQFF. In DNA form, the CDR3 reads TGTGCCAGCAGTTACTCCCTGACTAGCGGGAATGAGCAGTTCTTC.

The chain is built from TRBV11-3 and TRBJ2-2, with D possibly TRBD2 on 5 matching bases. Trimming took off 1 base at V and 5 bases at J, with 8 bases between the two ends. This CDR3 comprises 14 residues. The germline V gene encodes CDR1 SGHNT and CDR2 YENEEA. CDR3 bases: TGTGCCAGCAGCTTAGTCCGGGGTACCGGGGAGCTGTTTTTT. The encoded protein is CASSLVRGTGELFF.

The chain has TRBV19 and TRBJ2-6; a possible D gene is TRBD2 (5 bases). V lost 9 bases and J 4 bases, leaving 7 bases between the germline ends. The CDR3 has 12 amino acids. Germline assignment: CDR1 LNHDA and CDR2 SQIVND (reference sequence). The CDR3 DNA follows: TGTGCCAGCCAGCGGGGGGCCAACGTCCTGACTTTC. Protein product: CASQRGANVLTF.

This clone appeared a single time. V and J are TRBV10-2 and TRBJ2-2; the match to TRBD2 covers 7 bases. This CDR3 comprises 16 residues. Unmatched junction bases numbered 6, after V lost 1 base and J lost 4 bases. CDR1 WSHSY and CDR2 SAAADI come from the germline V gene. CDR3: CASSEFISGFTGELFF. The CDR3 DNA reads TGCGCCAGCAGTGAGTTTATTAGCGGGTTCACCGGGGAGCTGTTTTTT.

The genes are TRBV18 and TRBJ2-1; D may be TRBD2 (5 bases). The CDR3 has 15 amino acids. Trimming took 1 base from V and 0 from J, leaving 7 bases between them. Per germline, CDR1 KGHSH and CDR2 LQKENI. CDR3 in DNA: TGTGCCAGCTCACCACTGGGGAGCTCCTACAATGAGCAGTTCTTC. Protein sequence: CASSPLGSSYNEQFF.

V gene TRBV5-1 combines with J gene TRBJ2-1; 10 bases match TRBD2. The germline gives CDR1 SGHRS, CDR2 YFSETQ. V lost 2 bases to trimming and J lost 10 bases; unmatched junction nucleotides: 9. The CDR3 is 15 amino acids. The CDR3 DNA follows: TGCGCCAGCAGCTTTGGGACTAGCGACACAAGAGAGCAGTTCTTC. It translates to CASSFGTSDTREQFF.

In DNA, the CDR3 is TGTGCCAGCAGCCATAGCTCCTACAATGAGCAGTTCTTC. Its translation: CASSHSSYNEQFF. This sequence joins TRBV7-2 and TRBJ2-1; the D is unclear. Trimming took off 5 bases at V and 0 bases at J, with 5 bases between the two ends. This CDR3 comprises 13 residues. Germline assignment: CDR1 SGHTA and CDR2 FQGNSA.

The V gene is TRBV11-3, the J gene TRBJ1-1; perhaps TRBD1 as D (6 bases). Germline V gene data show CDR1 as SGHNT and CDR2 as YENEEA. This CDR3 spans 15 amino acids. The ends were cut back, 0 bases at V and 0 bases at J, with 8 bases in the middle. In nucleotides, the CDR3 is TGTGCCAGCAGCTTAGAGTGGGACATGAACACTGAAGCTTTCTTT. It codes for CASSLEWDMNTEAFF.

The chain is built from TRBV29-1 and TRBJ1-5; 8 nucleotides line up with TRBD1. This CDR3 region has 12 residues. Germline trimming cut 6 bases from V and 6 bases from J; bases unmatched to any gene: 4. CDR1 is SQVTM and CDR2 is ANQGSEA in the germline V gene. The CDR3: CSVAGGGQPQHF. The DNA for the CDR3 is TGCAGCGTGGCAGGGGGCGGTCAGCCCCAGCATTTT.

V and J are TRBV4-1 and TRBJ2-7, with 9 bases that match TRBD2. The CDR3 has 16 amino acids. Germline loops: CDR1 MGHRA, CDR2 YSYEKL. With 1 base clipped from V and 0 bases from J, the junction kept 4 bases outside the gene matches. Written as DNA, the CDR3 is TGCGCCAGCAGCCAAGGGACTAGCGCCTACTCCTACGAGCAGTACTTC. Translating gives CASSQGTSAYSYEQYF.

The rearrangement uses TRBV18 and TRBJ2-7, with 8 nucleotides matching TRBD2. With 0 bases clipped from V and 4 bases from J, the junction kept 8 bases outside the gene matches. This CDR3 is 16 amino acids long. Germline CDR1 is KGHSH and CDR2 is LQKENI. The CDR3 sequence: CASSPPRSGSLYEQYF. DNA of the CDR3: TGTGCCAGCTCACCACCGAGGAGCGGGAGTCTATACGAGCAGTACTTC.

This clone was observed a single time. The genes are TRBV29-1 and TRBJ1-2, with a possible D match to TRBD1 (6 bases). Between the trimmed V and J ends, which lost 4 bases and 6 bases, there was a span of 12 bases. The germline V gene encodes CDR1 SQVTM and CDR2 ANQGSEA. CDR3 length equals 12 residues. The CDR3 region is CSVGASGDGYTF. The CDR3 coding sequence is TGCAGCGTTGGGGCATCAGGGGATGGCTACACCTTC.

The DNA for the CDR3 is TGCGCCAGCAGCCACCGGAACGAGGCCACTGAAGCTTTCTTT. This encodes CASSHRNEATEAFF. The gene calls are TRBV5-1 and TRBJ1-1, with D unclear. CDR1 and CDR2 (germline): SGHRS, YFSETQ. The CDR3 spans 14 residues. The V and J ends lost 4 bases and 4 bases respectively, with 14 bases between them.

In DNA form, the CDR3 reads TGCGCCAGCAGCCCCGGGACTAGCGGGAGGGGGGGGAGATACGAGCAGTACTTC. It yields the protein CASSPGTSGRGGRYEQYF. The rearrangement uses TRBV4-1 and TRBJ2-7, with 16 bases lining up with TRBD2. V was clipped by 4 bases and J by 4 bases; unmatched bases: 10. CDR3 length equals 18 residues. Per the germline V gene, CDR1 is MGHRA and CDR2 is YSYEKL.

The V and J genes are TRBV30 and TRBJ1-2; D perhaps matches TRBD1 (5 bases). CDR1 is GTSNPN, CDR2 SVGIG, per germline (reference sequence). The CDR3 totals 15 residues. V lost 0 bases, J lost 2 bases, and 13 bases lay in between. CDR3 DNA sequence: TGTGCCTGGAGTGTACTCCAGGGCTTAAACTATGGCTACACCTTC. It codes for CAWSVLQGLNYGYTF. Full variable domain (remainder filled in from reference TRBV30 and TRBJ1-2): SQTIHQWPATLVQPVGSPLSLECTVEGTSNPNLYWYRQAAGRGLQLLFYSVGIGQISSEVPQNLSASRPQDRQFILSSKKLLLSDSGFYLCAWSVLQGLNYGYTFGSGTRLTVV.

The chain recombines TRBV18 with TRBJ1-5, with D perhaps matching TRBD1 (6 bases). CDR1 KGHSH and CDR2 LQKENI come from the germline V gene. The germline V and J ends were trimmed by 2 bases and 3 bases, with 11 bases remaining between them. This CDR3 spans 15 amino acids. The CDR3 nucleotides read TGTGCCAGCTCACCAGGGGACACTGACAATCAGCCCCAGCATTTT. This gives the protein CASSPGDTDNQPQHF.

V usage is TRBV6-1 and J usage is TRBJ1-5; the match to TRBD1 covers 12 bases. This CDR3 is built from 17 residues. Germline V gene data show CDR1 as MNHNS and CDR2 as SASEGT. Germline trimming cut 2 bases from V and 3 bases from J; bases unmatched to any gene: 5. For the CDR3, the DNA is TGTGCCAGCAGTGAAAAGGGACAGGGGGCTTACAATCAGCCCCAGCATTTT. It specifies CASSEKGQGAYNQPQHF.

This rearrangement joins TRBV2 to TRBJ1-5; 7 bases agree with TRBD1. This CDR3 contains 13 residues. Looked up from germline, CDR1 is SNHLY and CDR2 is FYNNEI. The V and J ends lost 7 bases and 7 bases, in that order; junction bases with no gene match: 7. The CDR3, as DNA: TGTGCCAGCATCCGGGACAGCGACCAGCCCCAGCATTTT. Protein: CASIRDSDQPQHF.

This clone was seen many times. The rearrangement joins TRBV2 to TRBJ1-5, with D possibly TRBD1 on 6 matching bases. CDR3 length: 14 residues. Trimming removed 4 bases from V and 3 bases from J, with 10 bases in between. CDR1 is SNHLY and CDR2 is FYNNEI in the germline V gene. DNA of the CDR3: TGTGCCAGCAGTGTATCAGGGGACAATCAGCCCCAGCATTTT. Residues: CASSVSGDNQPQHF.

V usage is TRBV10-2 and J usage is TRBJ1-1; D is unclear. Germline-derived CDR1 and CDR2 are WSHSY and SAAADI. The CDR3 sequence is 13 residues long. Deletions cut 6 bases from V and 1 base from J, with 9 bases between. The CDR3 DNA sequence: TGCGCCAGCAGCGTGACGGGGAACACTGAAGCTTTCTTT. The encoded protein is CASSVTGNTEAFF.

This clone was counted once. This chain links TRBV6-2 or TRBV6-3 with TRBJ1-1; D gene uncertain. The CDR3 length is 13 residues. V lost 2 bases and J 5 bases, leaving 9 bases between the germline ends. Looked up from germline, CDR1 is MNHEY and CDR2 is SVGEGT. The CDR3 DNA reads as TGTGCCAGCAGTTACGAGGGCTTAACTGAAGCTTTCTTT. Translating it yields CASSYEGLTEAFF.

The V gene is TRBV11-2, the J gene TRBJ2-1; D is uncertain. CDR3 length equals 13 residues. V lost 4 bases and J 3 bases, leaving 7 bases between the germline ends. Germline CDR1 is SGHAT and CDR2 is FQNNGV. The chain's CDR3 is CASSWASYNEQFF. Written as DNA, the CDR3 is TGTGCCAGCAGCTGGGCCAGCTACAATGAGCAGTTCTTC.

The J gene is TRBJ1-3, the V gene TRBV19; TRBD1 matches 12 bases. This CDR3 region has 17 residues. V was clipped by 3 bases and J by 3 bases; unmatched bases: 6. Germline lookup yields CDR1 LNHDA and CDR2 SQIVND (reference sequence). For the CDR3, the DNA is TGTGCCAGTAGTATGCAGGGACAGGGGGCTGTTGGAAACACCATATATTTT. It encodes CASSMQGQGAVGNTIYF. Together with reference TRBV19 and TRBJ1-3, the CDR3 gives the full variable domain: DGGITQSPKYLFRKEGQNVTLSCEQNLNHDAMYWYRQDPGQGLRLIYYSQIVNDFQKGDIAEGYSVSREKKESFPLTVTSAQKNPTAFYLCASSMQGQGAVGNTIYFGEGSWLTVV.

This clone has a handful of counts. CDR3 DNA: TGTGCCAGCAGTAGATCTAGCGGGAGGGGGAATGAGCAGTTCTTC. Translated: CASSRSSGRGNEQFF. V is TRBV6-5 and J is TRBJ2-1; 12 bases fit TRBD2. The V segment lost 5 bases and the J segment 7 bases; nucleotides outside the gene matches: 6. The CDR3 extends over 15 amino acids. Looked up from germline, CDR1 is MNHEY and CDR2 is SVGAGI.